The 10 T cell receptor beta chains given below trace back to one sample, sequenced in a study of blood T cell repertoires in COVID-19. The table came from immunoSEQ multiplex PCR; TCRdb's copy has only in-frame clones and leaves some out. This sample carries fewer than 300,000 clones, about four fifths of them seen once, and the ten largest clones take more than 1.4%. The sample comprised peripheral blood. The receptors were sampled from a human donor with COVID-19, enrolled during active disease. The donor label of this sample is uncertain.

V and J are TRBV7-9 and TRBJ2-7, with D possibly TRBD2 on 5 matching bases. The CDR3 consists of 14 residues. Germline lookup yields CDR1 SEHNR and CDR2 FQNEAQ (reference sequence). V was shortened by 1 base and J by 7 bases, with 14 bases between the two germline ends. CDR3 in amino acids: CASSLGRTTGEQYF. CDR3 sequence (DNA): TGTGCCAGCAGCTTAGGGAGGACGACGGGAGAGCAGTACTTC.

The V call is TRBV18, the J call TRBJ2-7; TRBD2 agrees at 8 bases. The CDR3 has 14 residues. V shed 6 bases and J 2 bases; nucleotides not matched to a gene: 6. The germline V gene encodes CDR1 KGHSH and CDR2 LQKENI. This CDR3 is CASSLSGSAYEQYF. CDR3 in DNA: TGTGCCAGCTCTCTAAGCGGGAGTGCCTACGAGCAGTACTTC. The full variable domain, rest sourced from reference TRBV18 and TRBJ2-7, is NAGVMQNPRHLVRRRGQEARLRCSPMKGHSHVYWYRQLPEEGLKFMVYLQKENIIDESGMPKERFSAEFPKEGPSILRIQQVVRGDSAAYFCASSLSGSAYEQYFGPGTRLTVT.

This rearrangement joins TRBV7-2 to TRBJ1-2; 8 nucleotides align to TRBD1. Germline values: CDR1 SGHTA, CDR2 FQGNSA. CDR3 length equals 13 residues. V trimming: 1 base; J trimming: 7 bases; junction bases outside the gene matches: 2. The DNA of the CDR3 is TGTGCCAGCAGCTTAGACAGGGGGTTTGGCTACACCTTC. Amino acid sequence: CASSLDRGFGYTF.

The chain combines TRBV18 with TRBJ2-1; 12 bases fit TRBD2. There are 14 residues in the CDR3. From germline, CDR1 is KGHSH and CDR2 LQKENI. J gave up 8 bases and V 6 bases, and 5 bases lay outside the gene matches. The CDR3 sequence is CASSPGLAGYEQFF. For the CDR3, the DNA is TGTGCCAGCTCGCCGGGACTAGCGGGCTATGAGCAGTTCTTC.

V gene TRBV6-5 combines with J gene TRBJ2-7; no reliable D call. V was cut by 2 bases and J by 12 bases, with 14 bases left in between. CDR3 length equals 12 residues. CDR1 and CDR2 from the germline V gene are MNHEY and SVGAGI. The CDR3 DNA reads as TGTGCCAGCAGTTACGGAGATACATCGATGTACTTC. It codes for CASSYGDTSMYF.

The rearrangement uses TRBV7-3 and TRBJ2-1, with 9 nucleotides matching TRBD2. From germline, CDR1 is SGHTA and CDR2 FQGTGA. V gave up 1 base and J gave up 7 bases; unmatched junction bases: 2. This CDR3 region has 14 residues. The CDR3 nucleotides read TGTGCCAGCAGCTTAATTAGCGGGAGTAATGAGCAGTTCTTC. As protein: CASSLISGSNEQFF.

This clone was picked up one time. The V call is TRBV30, the J call TRBJ2-2; tentative D call: TRBD1 (5 bases). The germline V gene has CDR1 GTSNPN and CDR2 SVGIG (reference sequence). CDR3 size: 19 residues. Deletions cut 2 bases from V and 1 base from J, with 23 bases between. The CDR3 region is CAWSLGDRAIIGNTGELFF. As DNA, the CDR3 is TGTGCCTGGAGTCTAGGAGACAGAGCGATTATTGGGAACACCGGGGAGCTGTTTTTT.

The chain couples TRBV5-1 to TRBJ2-1; 7 bases fit TRBD2. V lost 5 bases, J lost 4 bases, and 6 bases stayed unmatched. This CDR3 contains 14 residues. Germline V CDR1 and CDR2: SGHRS, YFSETQ. The CDR3 region has the DNA TGCGCCAGCAGGGCTAGCGGACCATACAATGAGCAGTTCTTC. Translation gives CASRASGPYNEQFF.

V gene TRBV28 combines with J gene TRBJ1-6; no firm D call. V lost 3 bases and J lost 9, with 18 bases in between. The CDR3 loop spans 16 amino acids. Germline V gene data show CDR1 as MDHEN and CDR2 as SYDVKM. CDR3 DNA sequence: TGTGCCAGCAGTTTCCCTGACCCGGGGATGGGTTCACCCCTCCACTTT. Translating gives CASSFPDPGMGSPLHF.

The chain has TRBV5-1 and TRBJ1-1, with 7 bases fitting TRBD1. Germline values: CDR1 SGHRS, CDR2 YFSETQ. J gave up 1 base and V 4 bases, and 4 bases lay outside the gene matches. The CDR3 runs 14 residues. The DNA of the CDR3 is TGCGCCAGCAGCAACCGGGACAGGAACACTGAAGCTTTCTTT. Amino acids: CASSNRDRNTEAFF.